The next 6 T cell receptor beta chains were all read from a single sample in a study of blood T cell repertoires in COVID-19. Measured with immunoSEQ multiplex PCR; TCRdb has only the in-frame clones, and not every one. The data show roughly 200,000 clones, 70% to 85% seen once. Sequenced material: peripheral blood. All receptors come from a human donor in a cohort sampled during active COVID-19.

The CDR3 sequence: CASSQDGSHGLFYGYTF. In DNA form, the CDR3 reads TGCGCCAGCAGCCAAGATGGCTCCCATGGGCTTTTCTATGGCTACACCTTC. The V and J genes are TRBV4-1 and TRBJ1-2, with D unresolved. With 0 bases removed from V and 4 bases from J, the gap between germline ends came to 18 bases. Germline V gene lookup returns CDR1 MGHRA and CDR2 YSYEKL. This CDR3 spans 17 amino acids.

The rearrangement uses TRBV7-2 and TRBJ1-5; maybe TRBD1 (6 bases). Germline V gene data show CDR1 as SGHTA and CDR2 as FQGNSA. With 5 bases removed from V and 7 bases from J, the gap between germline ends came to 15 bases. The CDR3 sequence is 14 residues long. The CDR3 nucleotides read TGTGCCAGCAGCGCATCAGGGGCAAAGCAGCCCCAGCATTTT. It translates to CASSASGAKQPQHF.

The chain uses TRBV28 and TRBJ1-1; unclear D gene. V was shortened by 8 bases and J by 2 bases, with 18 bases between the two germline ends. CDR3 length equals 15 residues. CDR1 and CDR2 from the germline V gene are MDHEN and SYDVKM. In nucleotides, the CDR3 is TGTGCCAGCCAGGACGCTAGGGAGCGTAACACTGAAGCTTTCTTT. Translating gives CASQDARERNTEAFF.

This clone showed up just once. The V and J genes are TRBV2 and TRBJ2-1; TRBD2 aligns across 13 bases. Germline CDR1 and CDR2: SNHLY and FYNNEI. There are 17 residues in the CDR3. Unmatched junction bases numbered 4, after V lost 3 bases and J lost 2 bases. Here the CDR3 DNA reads TGTGCCAGCAGTGAGGGTGGACTAGCGGGAGCCTACAATGAGCAGTTCTTC. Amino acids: CASSEGGLAGAYNEQFF.

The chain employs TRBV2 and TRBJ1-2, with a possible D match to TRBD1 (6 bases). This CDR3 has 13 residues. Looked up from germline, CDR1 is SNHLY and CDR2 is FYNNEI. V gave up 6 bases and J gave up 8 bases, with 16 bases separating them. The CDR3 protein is CASRHTGIDGYTF. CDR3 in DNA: TGTGCCAGCAGACACACAGGGATCGACGGCTACACCTTC.

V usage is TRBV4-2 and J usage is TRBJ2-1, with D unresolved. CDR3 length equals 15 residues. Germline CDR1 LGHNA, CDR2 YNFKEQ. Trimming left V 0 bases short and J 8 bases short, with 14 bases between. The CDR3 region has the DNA TGTGCCAGCAGCCAAGATCGCGCCACCTTCGATGAGCAGTTCTTC. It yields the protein CASSQDRATFDEQFF.